The entry below describes one TCR beta chain. Antigen unknown. This sample was included in a study of T cell responses to AZD1222 COVID-19 vaccine. Whole-study context: Analysis merged second doses at about 4 or about 12 weeks. Study observations and caveats: Vaccination with two AZD1222 doses was followed by a rise in Spike-specific TCR breadth and depth. Spike regions recognized by vaccine-associated CD4 TCRs spanned the protein, led by 160-218 and 743-854. None of the repertoires were sampled until the peak T cell response had passed.

Produced via immunoSEQ multiplex PCR; TCRdb's table is partial and in-frame only. The sample lists some 120,000 clones; about 85% were seen once. CDR1 is SGHKS, CDR2 YYEKEE, per germline (reference sequence). The CDR3 loop spans 12 amino acids. The V and J ends lost 0 bases and 7 bases respectively, with 7 bases between them. The source was peripheral blood, collected on day 0 of AZD1222 vaccination. The V and J genes are TRBV5-5 and TRBJ1-1, with D uncertain. This clonotype originated in an adult in good health. The CDR3 here is CASSLEQLEAFF. For the CDR3, the DNA is TGTGCCAGCAGCTTGGAACAGCTTGAAGCTTTCTTT.